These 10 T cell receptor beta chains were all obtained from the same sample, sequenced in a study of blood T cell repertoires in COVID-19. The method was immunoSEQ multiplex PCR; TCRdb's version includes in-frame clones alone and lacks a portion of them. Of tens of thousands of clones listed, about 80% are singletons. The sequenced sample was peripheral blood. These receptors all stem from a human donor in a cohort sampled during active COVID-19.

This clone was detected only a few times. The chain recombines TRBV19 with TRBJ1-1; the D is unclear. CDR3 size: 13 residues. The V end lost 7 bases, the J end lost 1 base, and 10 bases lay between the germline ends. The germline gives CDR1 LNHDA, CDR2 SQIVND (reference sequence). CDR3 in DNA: TGTGCCAGTATGGCCGCACAGAACACTGAAGCTTTCTTT. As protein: CASMAAQNTEAFF.

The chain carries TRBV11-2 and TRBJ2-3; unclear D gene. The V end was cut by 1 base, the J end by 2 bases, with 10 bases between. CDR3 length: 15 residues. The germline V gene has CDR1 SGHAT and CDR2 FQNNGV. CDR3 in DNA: TGTGCCAGCAGCTTAGCTGGTCAGTACACAGATACGCAGTATTTT. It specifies CASSLAGQYTDTQYF. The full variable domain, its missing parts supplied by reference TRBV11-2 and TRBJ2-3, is EAGVAQSPRYKIIEKRQSVAFWCNPISGHATLYWYQQILGQGPKLLIQFQNNGVVDDSQLPKDRFSAERLKGVDSTLKIQPAKLEDSAVYLCASSLAGQYTDTQYFGPGTRLTVL.

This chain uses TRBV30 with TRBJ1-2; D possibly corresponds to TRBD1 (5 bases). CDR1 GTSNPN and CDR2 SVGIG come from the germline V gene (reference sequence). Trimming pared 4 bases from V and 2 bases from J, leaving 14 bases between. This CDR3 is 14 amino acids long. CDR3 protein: CAWNGGLGNYGYTF. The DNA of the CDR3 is TGTGCCTGGAATGGGGGGTTGGGGAACTATGGCTACACCTTC.

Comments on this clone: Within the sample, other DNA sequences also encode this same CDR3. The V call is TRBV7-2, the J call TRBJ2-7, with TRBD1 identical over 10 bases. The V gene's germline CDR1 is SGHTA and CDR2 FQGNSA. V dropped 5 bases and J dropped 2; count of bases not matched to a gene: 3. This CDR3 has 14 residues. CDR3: CASSLGQGTYEQYF. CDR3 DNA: TGTGCCAGCAGCCTGGGACAGGGGACCTACGAGCAGTACTTC.

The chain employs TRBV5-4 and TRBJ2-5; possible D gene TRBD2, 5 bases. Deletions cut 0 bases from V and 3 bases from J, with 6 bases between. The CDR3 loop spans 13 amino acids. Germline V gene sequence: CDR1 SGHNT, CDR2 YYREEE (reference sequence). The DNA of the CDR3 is TGTGCCAGCAGCTTGGCCGGGAAAGAGACCCAGTACTTC. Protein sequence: CASSLAGKETQYF.

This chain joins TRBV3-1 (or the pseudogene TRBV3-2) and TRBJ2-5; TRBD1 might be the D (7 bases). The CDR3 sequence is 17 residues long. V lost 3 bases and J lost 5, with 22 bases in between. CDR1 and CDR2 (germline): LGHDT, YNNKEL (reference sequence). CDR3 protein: CASSHRVRGVRGETQYF. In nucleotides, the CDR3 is TGTGCCAGCAGCCATCGAGTCAGGGGGGTCCGGGGGGAGACCCAGTACTTC.

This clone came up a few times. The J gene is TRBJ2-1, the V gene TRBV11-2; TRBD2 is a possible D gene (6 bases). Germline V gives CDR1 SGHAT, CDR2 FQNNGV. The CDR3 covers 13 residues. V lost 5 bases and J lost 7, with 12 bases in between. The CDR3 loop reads CASSTEGWNEQFF. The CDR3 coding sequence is TGTGCCAGCAGCACGGAGGGTTGGAATGAGCAGTTCTTC.

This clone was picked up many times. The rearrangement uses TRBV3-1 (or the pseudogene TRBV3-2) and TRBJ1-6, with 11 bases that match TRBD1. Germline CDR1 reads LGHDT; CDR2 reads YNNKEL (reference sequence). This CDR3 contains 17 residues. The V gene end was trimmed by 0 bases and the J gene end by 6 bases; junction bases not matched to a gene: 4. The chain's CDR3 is CASSQDPGTGGNSPLHF. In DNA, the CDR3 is TGTGCCAGCAGCCAAGATCCGGGGACAGGGGGTAATTCACCCCTCCACTTT.

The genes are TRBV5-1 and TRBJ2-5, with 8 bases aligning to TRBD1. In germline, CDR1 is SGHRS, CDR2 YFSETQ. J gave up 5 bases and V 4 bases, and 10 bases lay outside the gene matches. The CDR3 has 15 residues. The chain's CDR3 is CASSPRQGSAETQYF. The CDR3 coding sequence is TGCGCCAGCAGCCCGAGACAGGGGTCGGCCGAGACCCAGTACTTC. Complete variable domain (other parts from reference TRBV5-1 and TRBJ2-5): KAGVTQTPRYLIKTRGQQVTLSCSPISGHRSVSWYQQTPGQGLQFLFEYFSETQRNKGNFPGRFSGRQFSNSRSEMNVSTLELGDSALYLCASSPRQGSAETQYFGPGTRLLVL.

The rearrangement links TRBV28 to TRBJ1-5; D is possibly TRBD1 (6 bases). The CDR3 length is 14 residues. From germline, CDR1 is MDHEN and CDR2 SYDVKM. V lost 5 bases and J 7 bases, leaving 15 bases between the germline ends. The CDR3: CASSPAFGGQPQHF. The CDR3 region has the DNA TGTGCCAGCAGTCCCGCCTTTGGGGGCCAGCCCCAGCATTTT.